This T cell receptor (beta chain) was documented in a study of identical twins. Germline V lookup: CDR1 MNHEY, CDR2 SVGAGI. This CDR3 is built from 17 residues. Trimming took 0 bases from V and 0 from J, leaving 12 bases between them. Study-wide results and limits: Within monozygotic twins, out-of-frame TCR alpha sharing was underestimated by the models. Conclusions were based on cross-sectional statistical analysis, without following the same donors.

TCRdb called the 5' RACE reads again in MiXCR, with one record for every CDR3 protein. Of some 500,000 distinct CDR3 sequences listed, more than 9% are singletons. With respect to this clonotype: The antigen remains unidentified.

Another study also made use of these data, one on yellow fever vaccine responses in identical twins.

The sample was PBMCs. The TCR originated in a woman younger than 30 in good health. This chain uses TRBV6-5 with TRBJ1-5; D gene uncertain. The CDR3 spells CASSYSSGPYSNQPQHF. The CDR3 nucleotides are TGTGCCAGCAGTTACTCGTCAGGACCCTATAGCAATCAGCCCCAGCATTTT.